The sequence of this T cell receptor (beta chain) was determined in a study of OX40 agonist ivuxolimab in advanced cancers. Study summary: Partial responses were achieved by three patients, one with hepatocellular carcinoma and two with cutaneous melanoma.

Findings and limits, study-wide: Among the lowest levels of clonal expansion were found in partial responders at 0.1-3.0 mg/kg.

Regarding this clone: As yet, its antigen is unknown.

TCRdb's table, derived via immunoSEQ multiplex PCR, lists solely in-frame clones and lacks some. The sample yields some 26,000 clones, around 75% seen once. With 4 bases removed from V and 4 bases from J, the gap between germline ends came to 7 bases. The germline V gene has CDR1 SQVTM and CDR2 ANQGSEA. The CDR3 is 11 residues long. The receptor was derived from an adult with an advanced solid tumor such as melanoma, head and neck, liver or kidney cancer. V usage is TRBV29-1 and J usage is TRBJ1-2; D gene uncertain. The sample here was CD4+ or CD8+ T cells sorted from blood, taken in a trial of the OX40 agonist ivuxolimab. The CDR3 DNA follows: TGCAGCGTTGTCTTAAGCTATGGCTACACCTTC. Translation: CSVVLSYGYTF. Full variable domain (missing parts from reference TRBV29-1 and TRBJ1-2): SAVISQKPSRDICQRGTSLTIQCQVDSQVTMMFWYRQQPGQSLTLIATANQGSEATYESGFVIDKFPISRPNLTFSTLTVSNMSPEDSSIYLCSVVLSYGYTFGSGTRLTVV.